The T cell receptor beta chain described here comes from a study of T-cell memory formation after mild COVID-19. About the research overall: For the most part, TCR clusters were specific to one donor.

The germline V gene has CDR1 SGHKS and CDR2 YYEKEE (reference sequence). This CDR3 has 14 amino acids. V shed 0 bases and J shed 2 bases, with 8 bases lying between them. A 5'RACE reaction primed in the constant segment made cDNA libraries of TCR alpha and TCR beta, and these carried sample barcodes and UMIs. TCRdb recomputed calls from the 5' RACE reads with MiXCR, one row per CDR3 protein. The sample yields hundreds of thousands of distinct CDR3 sequences, roughly 15% seen once. Findings of the study overall: Proof of SARS-CoV-2 specificity was absent for the second-wave clones that crested on day 37. There was a balanced CD4/CD8 profile in clones contracting day 15 to 85, and later expanders leaned CD4+.

The sample holds many counts of this clonotype. Its antigen is unknown. Sequencing was done on a sample of PBMCs or a T cell subset sorted from them (not recorded which). The chain employs TRBV5-5 and TRBJ2-5; D gene ambiguous. The sequence came from a man aged 18 to 29 who had mild COVID-19 (a few samples of this study predate the infection). Cell type and time point are not known. The CDR3 DNA is TGTGCCAGCAGCTTGGAACTCCGACAAGAGACCCAGTACTTC. Encoded protein: CASSLELRQETQYF.